This TCR beta chain stems from a study of T cells in Graves' hyperthyroidism and ophthalmopathy. Overall study findings and caveats: Clonotypes that were expanded in thyroid above 0.001 mostly appeared in blood too.

Germline V gene sequence: CDR1 MNHEY, CDR2 SMNVEV (reference sequence). V was cut by 6 bases and J by 2 bases, with 11 bases left in between. The length of the CDR3 is 14 residues. This clonotype was observed many times. As yet, its antigen is unknown. Regions amplified from RNA transcripts were the TCR beta CDR3 regions. First-round RT-PCR of the TCR CDR3 relied on the HTBI primer set. Each CDR3 protein gets one entry after TCRdb re-called the multiplex PCR reads with MiXCR. The sample shows some 600,000 distinct CDR3 sequences, approximately 14% of them seen only once. Clinical symptoms, serum thyroxine and TRAb, thyroid ultrasound and orbital computed tomography together formed the diagnostic basis. The sample of blood was obtained at first hyperthyroidism diagnosis (before any ophthalmopathy symptoms).

The V and J genes are TRBV27 and TRBJ1-5, with no clear D. This receptor was obtained from a woman younger than 45 with Graves' hyperthyroidism that later progressed to Graves' ophthalmopathy. The source material was blood. CDR3 sequence (DNA): TGTGCCAGCAGACTCGCTGGGGGCAATCAGCCCCAGCATTTT. It codes for CASRLAGGNQPQHF.